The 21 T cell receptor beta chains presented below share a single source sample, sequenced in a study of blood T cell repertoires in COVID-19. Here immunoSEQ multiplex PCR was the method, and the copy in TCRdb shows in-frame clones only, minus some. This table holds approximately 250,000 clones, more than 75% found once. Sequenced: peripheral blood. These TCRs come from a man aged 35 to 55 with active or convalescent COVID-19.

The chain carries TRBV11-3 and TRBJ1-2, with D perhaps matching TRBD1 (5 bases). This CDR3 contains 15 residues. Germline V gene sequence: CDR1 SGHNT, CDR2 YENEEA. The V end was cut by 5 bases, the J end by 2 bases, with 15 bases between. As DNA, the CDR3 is TGTGCCAGCAGCCCCCTCAGGGCCCCCAACTATGGCTACACCTTC. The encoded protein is CASSPLRAPNYGYTF.

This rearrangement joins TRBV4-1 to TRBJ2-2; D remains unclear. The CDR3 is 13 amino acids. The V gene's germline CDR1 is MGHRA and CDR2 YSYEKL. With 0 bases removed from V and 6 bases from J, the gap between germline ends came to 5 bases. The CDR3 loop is CASSQDLSGELFF. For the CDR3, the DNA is TGCGCCAGCAGCCAAGATCTGTCCGGGGAGCTGTTTTTT.

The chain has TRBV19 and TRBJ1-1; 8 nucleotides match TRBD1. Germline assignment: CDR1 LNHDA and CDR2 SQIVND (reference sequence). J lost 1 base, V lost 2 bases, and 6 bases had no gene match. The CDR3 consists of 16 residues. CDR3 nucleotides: TGTGCCAGTAGTATACAGGGGGCTGGGAGGAACACTGAAGCTTTCTTT. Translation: CASSIQGAGRNTEAFF.

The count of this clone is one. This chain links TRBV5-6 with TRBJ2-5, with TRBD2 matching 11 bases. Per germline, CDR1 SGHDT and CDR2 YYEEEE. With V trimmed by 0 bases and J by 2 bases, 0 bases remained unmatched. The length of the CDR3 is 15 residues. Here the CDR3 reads CASSLGLAGQETQYF. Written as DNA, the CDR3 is TGTGCCAGCAGCTTGGGACTAGCGGGGCAAGAGACCCAGTACTTC.

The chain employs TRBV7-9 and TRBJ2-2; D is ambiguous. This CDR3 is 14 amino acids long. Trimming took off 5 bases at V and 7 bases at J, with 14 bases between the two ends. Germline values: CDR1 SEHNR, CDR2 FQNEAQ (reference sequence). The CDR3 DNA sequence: TGTGCCAGCAGCCCCGCAACGAGGAACGGGGAGCTGTTTTTT. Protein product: CASSPATRNGELFF.

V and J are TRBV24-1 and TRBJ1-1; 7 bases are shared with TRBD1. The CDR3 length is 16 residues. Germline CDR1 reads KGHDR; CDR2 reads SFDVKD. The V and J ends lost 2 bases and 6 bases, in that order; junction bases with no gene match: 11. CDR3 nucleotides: TGTGCCACCAGTGATTCCAGACAGGGTTTTTTTGCTGAAGCTTTCTTT. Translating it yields CATSDSRQGFFAEAFF.

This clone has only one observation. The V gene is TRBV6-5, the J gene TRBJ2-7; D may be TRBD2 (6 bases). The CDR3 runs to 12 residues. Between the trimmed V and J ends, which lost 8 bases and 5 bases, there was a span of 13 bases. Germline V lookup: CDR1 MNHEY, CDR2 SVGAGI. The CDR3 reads CASFGTPHEQYF. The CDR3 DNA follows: TGTGCCAGCTTCGGGACTCCACACGAGCAGTACTTC.

This chain's CDR3 is CAWSATGLETEAFF. CDR3 bases: TGTGCCTGGAGTGCGACAGGGTTGGAGACTGAAGCTTTCTTT. The rearrangement links TRBV30 to TRBJ1-1; 7 nucleotides agree with TRBD1. Germline CDR1 is GTSNPN and CDR2 is SVGIG (reference sequence). V was clipped by 1 base and J by 5 bases; unmatched bases: 7. This CDR3 is 14 amino acids long. Complete variable domain (other parts from reference TRBV30 and TRBJ1-1): SQTIHQWPATLVQPVGSPLSLECTVEGTSNPNLYWYRQAAGRGLQLLFYSVGIGQISSEVPQNLSASRPQDRQFILSSKKLLLSDSGFYLCAWSATGLETEAFFGQGTRLTVV.

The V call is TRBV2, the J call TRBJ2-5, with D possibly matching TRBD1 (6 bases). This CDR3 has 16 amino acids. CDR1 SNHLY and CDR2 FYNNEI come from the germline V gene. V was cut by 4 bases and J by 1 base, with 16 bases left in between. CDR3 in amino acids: CASSVDTPGAQETQYF. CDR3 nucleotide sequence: TGTGCCAGCAGTGTGGACACCCCAGGGGCCCAAGAGACCCAGTACTTC.

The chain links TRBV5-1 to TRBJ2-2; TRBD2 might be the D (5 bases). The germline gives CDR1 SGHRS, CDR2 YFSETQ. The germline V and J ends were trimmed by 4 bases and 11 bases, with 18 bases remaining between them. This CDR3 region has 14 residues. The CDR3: CASSKRAGLKELFF. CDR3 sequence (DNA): TGCGCCAGCAGCAAGAGGGCCGGATTAAAAGAGCTGTTTTTT.

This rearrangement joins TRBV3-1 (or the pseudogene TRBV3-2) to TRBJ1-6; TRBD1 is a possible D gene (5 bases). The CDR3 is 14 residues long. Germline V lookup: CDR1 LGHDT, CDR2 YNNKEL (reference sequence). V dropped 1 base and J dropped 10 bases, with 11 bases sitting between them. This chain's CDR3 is CASSQAQESSPLHF. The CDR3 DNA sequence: TGTGCCAGCAGCCAAGCACAGGAAAGCTCACCCCTCCACTTT.

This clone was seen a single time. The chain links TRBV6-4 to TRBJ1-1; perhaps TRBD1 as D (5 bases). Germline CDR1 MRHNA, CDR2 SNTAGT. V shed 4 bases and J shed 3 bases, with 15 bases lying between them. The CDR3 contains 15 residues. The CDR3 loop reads CASSGPGRVDTEAFF. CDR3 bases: TGTGCCAGCAGTGGCCCAGGGAGGGTGGACACTGAAGCTTTCTTT.

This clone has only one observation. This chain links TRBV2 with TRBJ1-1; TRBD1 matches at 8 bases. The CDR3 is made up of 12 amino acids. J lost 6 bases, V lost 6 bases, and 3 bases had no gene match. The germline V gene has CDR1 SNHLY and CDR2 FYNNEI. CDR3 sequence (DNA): TGTGCCAGCAGGGACAGGGCTGCTGAAGCTTTCTTT. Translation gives CASRDRAAEAFF.

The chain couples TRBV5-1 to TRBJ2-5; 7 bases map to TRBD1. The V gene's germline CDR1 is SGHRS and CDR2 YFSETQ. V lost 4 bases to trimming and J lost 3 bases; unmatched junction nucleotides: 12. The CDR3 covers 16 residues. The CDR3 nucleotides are TGCGCCAGCAGCCGAACTCCCGGGACAGCCAAAGAGACCCAGTACTTC. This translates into CASSRTPGTAKETQYF.

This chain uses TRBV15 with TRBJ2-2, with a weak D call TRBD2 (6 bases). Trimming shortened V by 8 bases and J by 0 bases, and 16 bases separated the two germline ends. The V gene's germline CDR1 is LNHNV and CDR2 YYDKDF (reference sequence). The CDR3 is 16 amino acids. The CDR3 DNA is TGTGCCACCTGGGGAGGCGGTACTGCGAACACCGGGGAGCTGTTTTTT. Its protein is CATWGGGTANTGELFF.

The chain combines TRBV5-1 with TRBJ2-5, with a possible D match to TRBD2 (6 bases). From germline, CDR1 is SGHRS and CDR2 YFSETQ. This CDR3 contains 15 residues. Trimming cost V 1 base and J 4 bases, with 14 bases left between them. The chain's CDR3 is CASSLNKRGGETQYF. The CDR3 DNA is TGCGCCAGCAGCTTGAATAAAAGGGGAGGAGAGACCCAGTACTTC.

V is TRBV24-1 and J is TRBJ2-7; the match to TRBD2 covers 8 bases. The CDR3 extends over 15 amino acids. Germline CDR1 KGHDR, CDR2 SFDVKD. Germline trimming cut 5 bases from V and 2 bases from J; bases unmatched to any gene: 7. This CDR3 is CATSGSAGGTYEQYF. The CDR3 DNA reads TGTGCCACCAGTGGCTCGGCGGGAGGCACCTACGAGCAGTACTTC.

In DNA form, the CDR3 reads TGTGCCAGCAGCCAAGATTCGACTAGCGGGAGCAATGAGCAGTTCTTC. The encoded protein is CASSQDSTSGSNEQFF. The chain has TRBV3-1 (or the pseudogene TRBV3-2) and TRBJ2-1; 12 bases are shared with TRBD2. This CDR3 region has 16 residues. From germline, CDR1 is LGHDT and CDR2 YNNKEL (reference sequence). Trimming removed 0 bases from V and 6 bases from J; junction bases left unmatched: 3.

The CDR3: CASRREQETQYF. CDR3 in DNA: TGCGCCAGCAGGCGGGAGCAGGAGACCCAGTACTTC. The gene calls are TRBV5-1 and TRBJ2-5; 7 positions match TRBD2. Germline CDR1 SGHRS, CDR2 YFSETQ. Losses at the gene ends were 5 bases for V and 5 bases for J; bases not matched to a gene: 3. This CDR3 is 12 amino acids long. The full variable domain, its missing parts supplied by reference TRBV5-1 and TRBJ2-5, is KAGVTQTPRYLIKTRGQQVTLSCSPISGHRSVSWYQQTPGQGLQFLFEYFSETQRNKGNFPGRFSGRQFSNSRSEMNVSTLELGDSALYLCASRREQETQYFGPGTRLLVL.

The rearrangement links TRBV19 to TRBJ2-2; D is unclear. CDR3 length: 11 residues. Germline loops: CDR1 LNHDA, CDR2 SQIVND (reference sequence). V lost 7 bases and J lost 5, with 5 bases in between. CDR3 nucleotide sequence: TGTGCCAGTACTAGTACCGGGGAGCTGTTTTTT. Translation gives CASTSTGELFF.

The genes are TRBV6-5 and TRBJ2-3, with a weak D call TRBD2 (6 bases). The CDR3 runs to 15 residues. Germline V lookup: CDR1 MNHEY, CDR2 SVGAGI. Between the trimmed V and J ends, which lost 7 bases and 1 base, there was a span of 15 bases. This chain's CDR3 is CASNPVSGGTDTQYF. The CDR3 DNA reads TGTGCCAGCAATCCAGTTAGCGGAGGCACAGATACGCAGTATTTT.